These 21 T cell receptor beta chains share one sample of origin, sequenced in a study of cytomegalovirus exposure and HLA in healthy donors. PCR used 60 Vbeta primers and 13 Jbeta primers. Using immunoSEQ multiplex PCR, the repertoire was profiled, and TCRdb retains in-frame clones only, with some absent. Its listing shows 80,000 or so clones. Material: PBMCs. These receptor sequences come from a woman aged 25 to 45 in good health and CMV-seronegative.

This chain links TRBV2 with TRBJ1-1; TRBD1 agrees at 9 bases. The CDR3 runs to 15 residues. Germline V lookup: CDR1 SNHLY, CDR2 FYNNEI. The V gene end was trimmed by 6 bases and the J gene end by 1 base; junction bases not matched to a gene: 6. CDR3 DNA sequence: TGTGCCAGCAGCTCTATGGGACAGGGGAACACTGAAGCTTTCTTT. As protein: CASSSMGQGNTEAFF.

This chain connects TRBV30 to TRBJ2-3; maybe TRBD2 (5 bases). The CDR3 spans 14 residues. The germline CDR1 and CDR2 sequences are GTSNPN and SVGIG (reference sequence). Between the trimmed V and J ends, which lost 3 bases and 2 bases, there was a span of 12 bases. CDR3 in DNA: TGTGCCTGGAGGCATAGAGCGGTCACAGATACGCAGTATTTT. It translates to CAWRHRAVTDTQYF.

V usage is TRBV27 and J usage is TRBJ1-5; D unresolved. V lost 0 bases to trimming and J lost 7 bases, with 7 bases between them. Germline V gene sequence: CDR1 MNHEY, CDR2 SMNVEV (reference sequence). The CDR3 runs 13 residues. The CDR3 nucleotides are TGTGCCAGCAGTTTATCCCCGGGGCAGCCCCAGCATTTT. Its translation is CASSLSPGQPQHF.

This chain joins TRBV30 and TRBJ2-4; D possibly corresponds to TRBD2 (6 bases). The germline V and J ends were trimmed by 0 bases and 7 bases, with 16 bases remaining between them. The CDR3 extends over 15 amino acids. Germline lookup yields CDR1 GTSNPN and CDR2 SVGIG (reference sequence). CDR3 protein: CAWSVRGLGGNIQYF. The CDR3 nucleotides read TGTGCCTGGAGTGTACGCGGTCTTGGAGGGAACATTCAGTACTTC.

The chain has TRBV19 and TRBJ1-1, with 7 bases matching TRBD1. The CDR3 extends over 14 amino acids. V was clipped by 5 bases and J by 1 base; unmatched bases: 4. Germline CDR1 is LNHDA and CDR2 is SQIVND (reference sequence). The DNA of the CDR3 is TGTGCCAGTAGTCCTGGGACAGCGAACACTGAAGCTTTCTTT. Amino acids: CASSPGTANTEAFF.

V usage is TRBV7-9 and J usage is TRBJ2-2; a possible D gene is TRBD2 (5 bases). The CDR3 runs 17 residues. The germline V and J ends were trimmed by 5 bases and 3 bases, with 19 bases remaining between them. Looked up from germline, CDR1 is SEHNR and CDR2 is FQNEAQ (reference sequence). CDR3 region: CASSLIPGGPDTGELFF. The DNA for the CDR3 is TGTGCCAGCAGCCTTATACCCGGCGGGCCAGACACCGGGGAGCTGTTTTTT.

The V call is TRBV5-1, the J call TRBJ2-7; D is uncertain. The V end lost 0 bases, the J end lost 0 bases, and 7 bases lay between the germline ends. The CDR3 contains 14 residues. Looked up from germline, CDR1 is SGHRS and CDR2 is YFSETQ. The CDR3 reads CASSLDQNSYEQYF. The CDR3, as DNA: TGCGCCAGCAGCTTGGATCAGAACTCCTACGAGCAGTACTTC.

The J gene is TRBJ1-1, the V gene TRBV11-2; 8 nucleotides line up with TRBD1. Per the germline V gene, CDR1 is SGHAT and CDR2 is FQNNGV. This CDR3 is built from 14 residues. V was pared by 5 bases and J by 7 bases, with 9 bases of the junction left unmatched. CDR3 in amino acids: CASSLGQGFNEAFF. The CDR3 DNA sequence: TGTGCCAGCAGCCTAGGACAGGGTTTTAATGAAGCTTTCTTT.

V and J are TRBV5-1 and TRBJ2-6, with 8 nucleotides matching TRBD1. J was trimmed by 0 bases and V by 4 bases; bases with no gene match: 6. The germline V gene has CDR1 SGHRS and CDR2 YFSETQ. CDR3 size: 17 residues. CDR3 sequence reads: CASSPGQGFSGANVLTF. The CDR3 coding sequence is TGCGCCAGCAGCCCCGGACAGGGATTCTCTGGGGCCAACGTCCTGACTTTC.

The chain couples TRBV4-1 to TRBJ1-1; D unresolved. The V end was cut by 0 bases, the J end by 2 bases, with 13 bases between. Germline values: CDR1 MGHRA, CDR2 YSYEKL. CDR3 size: 16 residues. CDR3 sequence: CASSQDSRGSNTEAFF. The CDR3 bases are TGCGCCAGCAGCCAAGATTCGCGGGGTAGTAACACTGAAGCTTTCTTT.

The chain couples TRBV30 to TRBJ1-1; 7 nucleotides agree with TRBD1. There are 14 residues in the CDR3. Unmatched junction bases numbered 7, after V lost 2 bases and J lost 4 bases. Per germline, CDR1 GTSNPN and CDR2 SVGIG (reference sequence). Written as DNA, the CDR3 is TGTGCCTGGAGTTCGACAGGGTTGGTCACTGAAGCTTTCTTT. Protein sequence: CAWSSTGLVTEAFF.

The rearrangement joins TRBV30 to TRBJ2-7; D may be TRBD2 (7 bases). The CDR3 contains 14 residues. Germline V gives CDR1 GTSNPN, CDR2 SVGIG (reference sequence). Trimming removed 0 bases at V and 7 bases at J, with 16 bases between. The CDR3 nucleotides are TGTGCCTGGAGTGTAGGGGGGGGCTCTCGGGAGCAGTACTTC. It codes for CAWSVGGGSREQYF.

The J gene is TRBJ2-5, the V gene TRBV18; 7 positions agree with TRBD1. V shed 3 bases and J 2 bases; nucleotides not matched to a gene: 6. This CDR3 region has 15 residues. Germline V gene data show CDR1 as KGHSH and CDR2 as LQKENI. CDR3 coding DNA: TGTGCCAGCTCACCGGGACAGAAGCTTCAAGAGACCCAGTACTTC. Protein sequence: CASSPGQKLQETQYF.

This chain joins TRBV5-1 and TRBJ1-1; TRBD1 aligns across 8 bases. The V segment lost 4 bases and the J segment 0 bases; nucleotides outside the gene matches: 5. The CDR3 is 15 amino acids. Germline V gives CDR1 SGHRS, CDR2 YFSETQ. Here the CDR3 reads CASSTRTGMNTEAFF. The CDR3 coding sequence is TGCGCCAGCAGCACCAGGACAGGGATGAACACTGAAGCTTTCTTT.

The gene calls are TRBV19 and TRBJ2-3, with TRBD2 as a possible D gene (6 bases). Germline V CDR1 and CDR2: LNHDA, SQIVND (reference sequence). The CDR3 extends over 14 amino acids. V was clipped by 5 bases and J by 2 bases, with 11 bases between them. In DNA, the CDR3 is TGTGCCAGTAGTCGCGGGGACGACACAGATACGCAGTATTTT. Its translation is CASSRGDDTDTQYF.

V and J are TRBV4-1 and TRBJ2-7, with a tentative D call TRBD2 (5 bases). V lost 0 bases and J 2 bases, leaving 14 bases between the germline ends. The CDR3 has 16 residues. The germline gives CDR1 MGHRA, CDR2 YSYEKL. CDR3 DNA: TGCGCCAGCAGCCAAGAAACCCCAGCGAGGGCCTACGAGCAGTACTTC. This gives the protein CASSQETPARAYEQYF.

The chain joins TRBV5-6 to TRBJ2-7; maybe TRBD2 (6 bases). CDR1 and CDR2 from the germline V gene are SGHDT and YYEEEE. The V end lost 4 bases, the J end lost 4 bases, and 15 bases lay between the germline ends. This CDR3 has 14 residues. The CDR3 protein is CASSALAAPYEQYF. In nucleotides, the CDR3 is TGTGCCAGCAGCGCCTTAGCGGCCCCTTACGAGCAGTACTTC. The whole variable domain, remainder taken from reference TRBV5-6 and TRBJ2-7, is DAGVTQSPTHLIKTRGQQVTLRCSPKSGHDTVSWYQQALGQGPQFIFQYYEEEERQRGNFPDRFSGHQFPNYSSELNVNALLLGDSALYLCASSALAAPYEQYFGPGTRLTVT.

This chain links TRBV29-1 with TRBJ2-3; no firm D call. V was clipped by 4 bases and J by 5 bases, with 7 bases between them. The CDR3 spans 11 residues. Germline lookup yields CDR1 SQVTM and CDR2 ANQGSEA. CDR3 sequence (DNA): TGCAGCGTTGCCGAGGTAGATACGCAGTATTTT. Translating it yields CSVAEVDTQYF.

The rearrangement uses TRBV4-1 and TRBJ1-3; possible D gene TRBD1, 6 bases. This CDR3 has 17 residues. The V end was cut by 4 bases, the J end by 2 bases, with 18 bases between. Per germline, CDR1 MGHRA and CDR2 YSYEKL. CDR3 nucleotides: TGCGCCAGCAGCCTTGGTCCCGGGACAAGTCCTGGAAACACCATATATTTT. It codes for CASSLGPGTSPGNTIYF.

The V call is TRBV30, the J call TRBJ1-2; D is perhaps TRBD1 (5 bases). V lost 3 bases and J lost 8, with 19 bases in between. The CDR3 runs to 14 residues. The germline V gene encodes CDR1 GTSNPN and CDR2 SVGIG (reference sequence). The CDR3 loop reads CAWRGPGPVGGYTF. The CDR3 region has the DNA TGTGCCTGGAGGGGGCCAGGGCCCGTAGGGGGCTACACCTTC.

This sequence joins TRBV7-2 and TRBJ1-5, with D tentatively TRBD1 (5 bases). V shed 1 base and J shed 6 bases, with 10 bases lying between them. Germline loops: CDR1 SGHTA, CDR2 FQGNSA. This CDR3 has 14 amino acids. The CDR3, as DNA: TGTGCCAGCAGCTTAGGCAGGGTGGGTCAGCCCCAGCATTTT. It encodes CASSLGRVGQPQHF.